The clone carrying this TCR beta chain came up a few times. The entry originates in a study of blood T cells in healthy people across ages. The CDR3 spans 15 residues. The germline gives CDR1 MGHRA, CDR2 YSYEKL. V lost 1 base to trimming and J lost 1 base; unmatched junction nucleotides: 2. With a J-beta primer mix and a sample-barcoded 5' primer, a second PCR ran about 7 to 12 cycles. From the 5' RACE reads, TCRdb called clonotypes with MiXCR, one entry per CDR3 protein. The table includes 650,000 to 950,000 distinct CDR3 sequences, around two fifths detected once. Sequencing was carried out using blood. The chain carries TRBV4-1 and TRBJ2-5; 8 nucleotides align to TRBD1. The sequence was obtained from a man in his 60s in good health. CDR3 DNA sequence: TGCGCCAGCAGCCAAGGAGACAGGGGCCAAGAGACCCAGTACTTC. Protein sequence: CASSQGDRGQETQYF.